These 28 T cell receptor beta chains came from one sample sequenced in a study of blood T cell repertoires in COVID-19. TCRdb's table, derived via immunoSEQ multiplex PCR, lists solely in-frame clones and lacks some. The table includes 15,000 to 20,000 clones, about 92% detected once. The material sequenced was peripheral blood. Every receptor here comes from a human donor in a cohort sampled during active COVID-19.

This sequence joins TRBV9 and TRBJ1-6, with D possibly being TRBD1 (6 bases). Trimming cost V 0 bases and J 9 bases, with 13 bases left between them. Germline assignment: CDR1 SGDLS and CDR2 YYNGEE. The length of the CDR3 is 15 residues. The DNA for the CDR3 is TGTGCCAGCAGCGTAGGGGGGGGGCAGTCTTCACCCCTCCACTTT. Amino acids: CASSVGGGQSSPLHF.

The V and J genes are TRBV29-1 and TRBJ1-1; the D is unclear. This CDR3 has 12 amino acids. V lost 6 bases, J lost 8 bases, and 16 bases lay in between. The germline CDR1 and CDR2 sequences are SQVTM and ANQGSEA. The CDR3 sequence: CSVTRSQVEAFF. The CDR3 DNA reads as TGCAGCGTGACCCGATCCCAGGTGGAAGCTTTCTTT.

This chain connects TRBV9 to TRBJ2-5; 9 nucleotides align to TRBD2. This CDR3 contains 15 residues. With 4 bases clipped from V and 5 bases from J, the junction kept 9 bases outside the gene matches. CDR1 is SGDLS, CDR2 YYNGEE, per germline. The CDR3 here is CASSTSGGLPETQYF. The CDR3 DNA is TGTGCCAGCAGCACCAGCGGGGGGCTTCCTGAGACCCAGTACTTC.

The V gene is TRBV5-6, the J gene TRBJ2-2; a weak D match, TRBD2 (7 bases). The CDR3 runs 17 residues. Trimming removed 3 bases at V and 5 bases at J, with 20 bases between. Germline V CDR1 and CDR2: SGHDT, YYEEEE. The CDR3 sequence is CASSSLQGRGSTGELFF. In DNA form, the CDR3 reads TGTGCCAGCAGCTCATTGCAGGGGAGGGGATCAACCGGGGAGCTGTTTTTT. Full variable domain (rest looked up from reference TRBV5-6 and TRBJ2-2): DAGVTQSPTHLIKTRGQQVTLRCSPKSGHDTVSWYQQALGQGPQFIFQYYEEEERQRGNFPDRFSGHQFPNYSSELNVNALLLGDSALYLCASSSLQGRGSTGELFFGEGSRLTVL.

This clone was counted a single time. The chain couples TRBV7-2 to TRBJ1-1; maybe TRBD1 (6 bases). Germline V gives CDR1 SGHTA, CDR2 FQGNSA. The V and J ends lost 1 base and 0 bases respectively, with 12 bases between them. The CDR3 covers 16 residues. CDR3 amino acids: CASSLGAGVMNTEAFF. CDR3 nucleotide sequence: TGTGCCAGCAGCTTAGGGGCAGGGGTAATGAACACTGAAGCTTTCTTT.

The rearrangement uses TRBV19 and TRBJ2-7; D is possibly TRBD1 (5 bases). Per germline, CDR1 LNHDA and CDR2 SQIVND (reference sequence). The CDR3 runs 14 residues. The V end lost 4 bases, the J end lost 3 bases, and 13 bases lay between the germline ends. CDR3 in amino acids: CASSRGLDNYEQYF. CDR3 coding DNA: TGTGCCAGTAGTAGGGGCCTGGACAACTACGAGCAGTACTTC.

This chain connects TRBV30 to TRBJ1-2; TRBD1 agrees at 9 bases. With V trimmed by 3 bases and J by 8 bases, 13 bases remained unmatched. Germline-derived CDR1 and CDR2 are GTSNPN and SVGIG (reference sequence). The CDR3 contains 15 residues. CDR3 sequence (DNA): TGTGCCTGGAGCGTACATCCACAGGGGGCTTTGGGCTACACCTTC. As protein: CAWSVHPQGALGYTF.

V and J are TRBV4-1 and TRBJ2-1; TRBD2 matches 11 bases. Losses at the gene ends were 6 bases for V and 5 bases for J; bases not matched to a gene: 3. CDR1 and CDR2 (germline): MGHRA, YSYEKL. This CDR3 has 14 amino acids. CDR3 sequence: CASSPGLADNEQFF. CDR3 sequence (DNA): TGCGCCAGCAGTCCGGGACTAGCGGACAATGAGCAGTTCTTC.

V is TRBV15 and J is TRBJ2-1, with D tentatively TRBD1 (6 bases). Germline CDR1 LNHNV, CDR2 YYDKDF (reference sequence). This CDR3 region has 14 residues. V was cut by 4 bases and J by 2 bases, with 9 bases left in between. As DNA, the CDR3 is TGTGCCACCAGCAACGGGGACACCTACAATGAGCAGTTCTTC. This sequence encodes CATSNGDTYNEQFF.

V and J are TRBV6-5 and TRBJ1-2, with 8 bases aligning to TRBD1. Germline-derived CDR1 and CDR2 are MNHEY and SVGAGI. Trimming at V came to 2 bases and at J to 6 bases, leaving 8 bases not matched to a gene. The CDR3 spans 15 residues. The CDR3 DNA follows: TGTGCCAGCAGTTACATCTGGCAGGGGGCAAATGGCTACACCTTC. Translating it yields CASSYIWQGANGYTF.

This clone was detected only once. This chain connects TRBV9 to TRBJ2-7, with TRBD2 as a possible D gene (7 bases). The CDR3 has 15 residues. Trimming shortened V by 4 bases and J by 0 bases, and 14 bases separated the two germline ends. Germline CDR1 is SGDLS and CDR2 is YYNGEE. The CDR3: CASSPTGGPSYEQYF. The CDR3 DNA follows: TGTGCCAGCAGCCCGACGGGGGGCCCCTCCTACGAGCAGTACTTC. Supplemented by reference TRBV9 and TRBJ2-7, the full variable domain reads DSGVTQTPKHLITATGQRVTLRCSPRSGDLSVYWYQQSLDQGLQFLIQYYNGEERAKGNILERFSAQQFPDLHSELNLSSLELGDSALYFCASSPTGGPSYEQYFGPGTRLTVT.

The rearrangement uses TRBV5-6 and TRBJ2-1; a weak D match, TRBD1 (6 bases). The CDR3 is 15 amino acids. In germline, CDR1 is SGHDT, CDR2 YYEEEE. The V end was cut by 6 bases, the J end by 4 bases, with 17 bases between. CDR3 in amino acids: CASKPPGQNYNEQFF. CDR3 DNA: TGTGCCAGCAAACCACCGGGACAAAATTACAATGAGCAGTTCTTC.

The V and J genes are TRBV3-1 (or the pseudogene TRBV3-2) and TRBJ2-5; 10 bases align to TRBD2. This CDR3 is 15 amino acids long. CDR1 is LGHDT and CDR2 is YNNKEL in the germline V gene (reference sequence). The junction had 2 bases not matched to a gene; V was cut back by 4 bases and J by 0 bases. The CDR3 DNA follows: TGTGCCAGCAGCCGGACTAGCGGATACCAAGAGACCCAGTACTTC. Residues: CASSRTSGYQETQYF.

The rearrangement links TRBV19 to TRBJ2-1; 8 bases are shared with TRBD2. Germline V CDR1 and CDR2: LNHDA, SQIVND (reference sequence). This CDR3 region has 16 residues. The V and J ends lost 5 bases and 0 bases, in that order; junction bases with no gene match: 6. CDR3 loop: CASSWGSGASYNEQFF. The CDR3 region has the DNA TGTGCCAGTAGTTGGGGTAGCGGGGCCTCCTACAATGAGCAGTTCTTC.

Of note for this clone: Relative to the germline gene, one junction end is altered; a read error may explain this. The chain recombines TRBV6-5 with TRBJ2-1; 9 positions match TRBD2. Germline CDR1 is MNHEY and CDR2 is SVGAGI. The CDR3 has 15 amino acids. CDR3 in amino acids: CVSGRWEGSYNEQFF. The CDR3 coding sequence is TGTGTCAGCGGGAGGTGGGAGGGCTCCTACAATGAGCAGTTCTTC.

The V gene is TRBV11-3, the J gene TRBJ2-2; D is perhaps TRBD1 (6 bases). V was clipped by 2 bases and J by 3 bases, with 7 bases between them. CDR1 is SGHNT, CDR2 YENEEA, per germline. This CDR3 comprises 14 residues. For the CDR3, the DNA is TGTGCCAGCAGCTTATACAGGGACACCGGGGAGCTGTTTTTT. Its translation: CASSLYRDTGELFF.

The chain uses TRBV28 and TRBJ1-1; no clear D. The V end lost 2 bases, the J end lost 2 bases, and 6 bases lay between the germline ends. Germline lookup yields CDR1 MDHEN and CDR2 SYDVKM. The CDR3 length is 13 residues. For the CDR3, the DNA is TGTGCCAGCAGTTTAAGCGGTAACACTGAAGCTTTCTTT. It translates to CASSLSGNTEAFF.

The rearrangement joins TRBV11-2 to TRBJ2-3, with TRBD1 matching over 10 bases. CDR1 and CDR2 from the germline V gene are SGHAT and FQNNGV. J lost 2 bases, V lost 4 bases, and 3 bases had no gene match. The CDR3 length is 15 residues. In DNA form, the CDR3 reads TGTGCCAGCAGCTATGGACAGGGGGACACAGATACGCAGTATTTT. This sequence encodes CASSYGQGDTDTQYF.

The chain has TRBV7-2 and TRBJ1-2; 8 nucleotides agree with TRBD1. V dropped 3 bases and J dropped 0; count of bases not matched to a gene: 6. The CDR3 sequence is 16 residues long. Germline V gene data show CDR1 as SGHTA and CDR2 as FQGNSA. The CDR3 loop is CASSFHWTGTNYGYTF. As DNA, the CDR3 is TGTGCCAGCAGCTTTCACTGGACAGGGACTAACTATGGCTACACCTTC. Combining the CDR3 with reference TRBV7-2 and TRBJ1-2 gives the whole variable domain GAGVSQSPSNKVTEKGKDVELRCDPISGHTALYWYRQSLGQGLEFLIYFQGNSAPDKSGLPSDRFSAERTGGSVSTLTIQRTQQEDSAVYLCASSFHWTGTNYGYTFGSGTRLTVV.

The chain recombines TRBV7-2 with TRBJ2-5, with 10 positions matching TRBD2. Germline V gene sequence: CDR1 SGHTA, CDR2 FQGNSA. The CDR3 has 15 amino acids. Losses at the gene ends were 5 bases for V and 3 bases for J; bases not matched to a gene: 6. The CDR3 sequence: CASSQLAGGKETQYF. CDR3 sequence (DNA): TGTGCCAGCAGCCAATTAGCGGGGGGAAAAGAGACCCAGTACTTC.

This chain links TRBV27 with TRBJ1-4; the match to TRBD1 covers 9 bases. V shed 10 bases and J 8 bases; nucleotides not matched to a gene: 8. The length of the CDR3 is 13 residues. Looked up from germline, CDR1 is MNHEY and CDR2 is SMNVEV (reference sequence). This chain's CDR3 is CATSGTGSEKLFF. DNA of the CDR3: TGTGCCACCTCCGGGACAGGGTCAGAAAAACTGTTTTTT.

This chain uses TRBV18 with TRBJ1-6; 7 bases fit TRBD1. Germline V CDR1 and CDR2: KGHSH, LQKENI. J lost 6 bases, V lost 5 bases, and 7 bases had no gene match. CDR3 length: 15 residues. The CDR3 protein is CASSTRTGGNSPLHF. CDR3 DNA sequence: TGTGCCAGCTCAACCAGGACAGGCGGTAATTCACCCCTCCACTTT.

This rearrangement joins TRBV11-3 to TRBJ1-1; D uncertain. Germline V CDR1 and CDR2: SGHNT, YENEEA. V lost 3 bases, J lost 0 bases, and 5 bases lay in between. The CDR3 contains 13 residues. In nucleotides, the CDR3 is TGTGCCAGCAGCTTCCGTATGAACACTGAAGCTTTCTTT. It encodes CASSFRMNTEAFF.

The chain is built from TRBV6-2 or TRBV6-3 and TRBJ2-2; 7 bases line up with TRBD2. In germline, CDR1 is MNHEY, CDR2 SVGEGT. V lost 4 bases to trimming and J lost 6 bases; unmatched junction nucleotides: 14. This CDR3 contains 17 residues. CDR3 sequence reads: CASSFYPGRLGAGELFF. CDR3 nucleotide sequence: TGTGCCAGCAGTTTCTACCCCGGGAGGCTAGGCGCCGGGGAGCTGTTTTTT.

The chain is built from TRBV27 and TRBJ2-5, with TRBD2 matching 11 bases. Trimming took 0 bases from V and 1 from J; bases not matched to a gene: 7. The CDR3 is 18 residues long. Per the germline V gene, CDR1 is MNHEY and CDR2 is SMNVEV (reference sequence). CDR3 bases: TGTGCCAGCAGTTTATCTTTCCCTAGCGGGAGGAGCCAAGAGACCCAGTACTTC. It encodes CASSLSFPSGRSQETQYF.

This clone was seen just once. The J gene is TRBJ1-1, the V gene TRBV11-2; D is ambiguous. CDR3 length equals 13 residues. Germline CDR1 SGHAT, CDR2 FQNNGV. V gave up 2 bases and J gave up 3 bases, with 7 bases separating them. The CDR3 DNA follows: TGTGCCAGCAGCTTATCCCGGGACACTGAAGCTTTCTTT. Its protein is CASSLSRDTEAFF.

The chain uses TRBV4-2 and TRBJ2-1, with 7 bases identical to TRBD2. Germline V gene data show CDR1 as LGHNA and CDR2 as YNFKEQ. The length of the CDR3 is 16 residues. J was trimmed by 4 bases and V by 3 bases; bases with no gene match: 9. The CDR3 region is CASSHGGSSGYNEQFF. CDR3 bases: TGTGCCAGCAGCCATGGTGGGTCTAGCGGTTACAATGAGCAGTTCTTC.

The chain couples TRBV25-1 to TRBJ2-5, with D hard to call. The V gene lost 3 bases and the J gene lost 5 bases, with 7 bases spanning the gap. The germline V gene encodes CDR1 MGHDK and CDR2 SYGVNS. The CDR3 runs to 12 residues. CDR3 DNA sequence: TGTGCCAGCAGTGATGATCAGGAGACCCAGTACTTC. Translated: CASSDDQETQYF.